This TCR beta chain stems from a study of shared clonotypes between healthy human individuals (dated by TCRdb to the early 2020s). At the level of the whole study: Two women and a few men aged 18 to 49 years were included in the cohort. For each donor, CD4 naive and CD4 memory were each run on three plates, CD8 naive on two plates, and CD8 memory on one plate. Blood TCR repertoires of roughly five healthy adults were deeply sequenced to estimate repertoire size and the extent of clonotype sharing between individuals. To increase sequencing depth and limit assay-specific biases, TCR repertoire library preparation and sequencing were carried out by different laboratories using diverse techniques. Per donor, leukapheresis produced somewhere between about 0.85 and 10 billion PBMCs.

TCR CDR3 regions were amplified from genomic DNA by multiplex PCR using the deep immunoSEQ assay. Extracted genomic DNA from each cell subset was distributed evenly across all wells of several immunoSEQ 96-well plates, and each plate was treated as a replicate. Each replicate PCR for sorted subsets received roughly 200 ng genomic DNA, equal to some 32,000 T cell genomes. Purified libraries were quantified with a Qubit 3.0 fluorometer, sized on a Bioanalyzer 2100, and re-quantified with the KAPA Library Quantification kit. Every immunoSEQ 96-well plate was sequenced on a separate single-read 150-cycle Illumina NextSeq 550 flow cell. Turning to the authors' computational methods: Because the immunoSEQ output included only junctional sequences and no quality scores, the filtering could not be the same as the filtering used for full-length reads. Sequences were annotated with PyIR, a Python wrapper for IgBLAST v1.9, and V/J genes and CDR3 were assigned using IMGT germline references. Any read was removed if the V/J assignment was weak (E-value above 1e-6), the CDR3 was missing, or the read contained stop codons, out-of-frame junctions, or ambiguous translated residues. V3J clonotypes were defined by identical inferred V gene, J gene, and CDR3 amino acid sequence. Percentage overlap between repertoires was computed as shared unique clonotypes divided by the size of the smaller repertoire. Three approaches were used to assess repertoire richness: RTK rarefaction, the Chao1 estimator, and Recon v2.1 estimates of unobserved clonotypes. For all TCRbeta clonotypes obtained by the gDNA method from four donors, generation probabilities were computed with OLGA. TCRdb re-hosts the immuneACCESS table, in-frame sequences only. Its copies lack some clones; in the studies checked, an unresolved V gene accounts for under half of them, and the cause for the rest is not known. V, J and clone size reflect that table, while D and trimming were determined from the DNA. Recorded for this sample are around 550,000 clones; 90% to 95% of them occurred a single time. Together, the top ten hold around 0.12% of the sample.

The investigation overall reported the following: Sampling was limited to blood, and TCR repertoires in tissue likely differ from TCR repertoires in blood. Pairwise subsampling indicated that sequencing depth was expected to affect the degree of clonotype sharing among donors. Larger estimated clonotype richness was generally found for naive subsets than for memory subsets. Higher generation probabilities were observed for clonotypes shared by all four sorted-subset donors than for non-shared clonotypes. Rarefaction of sorted-subset datasets indicated incomplete sequencing despite the large sequencing depth. Because the study included only a small number of donors, the genetic and exposure-history diversity represented was limited. Roughly 5% of naive CD4, 3.5% of naive CD8, about 2.5% of memory CD4, and 0.4% of memory CD8 clonotypes were shared across several donors.

With respect to this clone: The clone's antigen remains unknown. No much larger clone is present one base from it, and per-base qualities are unavailable.

CD8 naive samples were CD45RO-negative cells positively selected for CCR7, giving a CD45RA+CCR7+ population that excluded TemRA cells. The donors were healthy, HIV-negative adults with no recently reported acute infections or vaccinations. Every donor was a Caucasian adult residing in Nashville, Tennessee, USA. Blood was collected by leukapheresis, and PBMCs were isolated by Ficoll-Histopaque density gradient centrifugation and then cryopreserved in liquid nitrogen vapor phase. Purity and quantity of every magnetically sorted T cell population were checked by analytical flow cytometry. From each sorted fraction, genomic DNA was isolated and quantified by UV absorbance on a Nanodrop 2000c. Unmatched junction bases come to 11, with V trimmed by 2 bases and J by 4 bases. From cysteine to phenylalanine, the CDR3 is 16 amino acids long. Here the CDR3 DNA is all that survives: 48 bases in frame from base 1. In the germline V gene, CDR1 corresponds to MDHEN and CDR2 to SYDVKM.

The TCR comes from a woman in her thirties in good health. The chain was built from TRBV28 and TRBJ2-7, and 7 bases in between align with TRBD1. Sequencing was carried out using naive CD8+ T cells sorted from blood. Taken with the paper, the label for cell subset or site translates to: CD45RA+CCR7+. The base sequence is TGTGCCAGCAGTTTACCTACAGGGGCGTCTCGGTACGAGCAGTACTTC. Its protein is CASSLPTGASRYEQYF.